This T cell receptor beta chain was captured by sequencing in a study of cytomegalovirus exposure and HLA in healthy donors. As to this clone: Antigen: not known.

CDR1 is SQVTM and CDR2 is ANQGSEA in the germline V gene. The CDR3 runs to 14 residues. The V gene end was trimmed by 1 base and the J gene end by 4 bases; junction bases not matched to a gene: 6. These donors counted as nominally healthy when sampled, but unrecorded immune exposures were likely. Study-wide findings and caveats: Confirmation in vitro established that a few CMV-associated chains were specific for CMV antigens. As a later analysis revealed, the rate of TCR association differed by HLA locus, with DRB1 most and HLA-C fewest. Across donors, presence/absence analyses took sequencing depth to be roughly uniform.

Primers for the PCR totalled 60 Vbeta and 13 Jbeta. The table came from immunoSEQ multiplex PCR; TCRdb's copy has only in-frame clones and leaves some out. The sample lists about 120,000 clones, about 59% seen once, with roughly 9.7% in the top ten. The specimen was PBMCs. This rearrangement joins TRBV29-1 to TRBJ2-5; 7 bases are a match to TRBD1. The sequence derives from a woman between 40 and 55 years old in good health and CMV-seropositive. The CDR3 DNA sequence: TGCAGCGTTGAAGGAGTGACAGGGCGAGAGACCCAGTACTTC. It codes for CSVEGVTGRETQYF.